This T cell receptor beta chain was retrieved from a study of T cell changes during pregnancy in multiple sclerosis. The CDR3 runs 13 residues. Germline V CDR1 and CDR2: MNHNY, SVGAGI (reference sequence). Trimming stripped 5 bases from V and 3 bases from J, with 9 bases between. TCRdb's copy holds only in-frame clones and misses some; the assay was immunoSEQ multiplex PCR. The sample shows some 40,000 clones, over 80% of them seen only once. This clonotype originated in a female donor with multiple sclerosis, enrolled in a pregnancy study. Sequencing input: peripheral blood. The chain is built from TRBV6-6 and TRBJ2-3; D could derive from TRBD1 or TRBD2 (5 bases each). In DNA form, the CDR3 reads TGTGCCAGCAGTCCGGGACGTACAGATACGCAGTATTTT. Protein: CASSPGRTDTQYF.